These 11 T cell receptor beta chains share one sample of origin, sequenced in a study of blood T cell repertoires in COVID-19. The repertoire was sequenced with immunoSEQ multiplex PCR; TCRdb's copy has only in-frame clones and lacks some. Of 140,000 to 150,000 clones in the sample, more than 75% were seen once. Sequences were obtained from PBMCs or T cells enriched from blood (not recorded which). These receptors originate from a woman between 25 and 40 years old with acute COVID-19.

V is TRBV28 and J is TRBJ1-5; 9 nucleotides align to TRBD1. Germline V gene lookup returns CDR1 MDHEN and CDR2 SYDVKM. The CDR3 sequence is 17 residues long. V lost 10 bases and J lost 4; bases outside the gene matches: 17. CDR3 residues: CAIRTGGATGDNQPQHF. DNA of the CDR3: TGTGCCATCAGAACAGGGGGCGCGACGGGAGATAATCAGCCCCAGCATTTT.

The V gene is TRBV18, the J gene TRBJ1-1; TRBD1 aligns across 9 bases. This CDR3 comprises 17 residues. The germline V gene has CDR1 KGHSH and CDR2 LQKENI. V trimming: 3 bases; J trimming: 1 base; junction bases outside the gene matches: 9. The DNA of the CDR3 is TGTGCCAGCTCACCGATCCAACAGGGGGCAGGGAACACTGAAGCTTTCTTT. Amino acid sequence: CASSPIQQGAGNTEAFF.

The chain is built from TRBV28 and TRBJ2-1, with D tentatively TRBD1 (5 bases). V lost 5 bases and J lost 0, with 11 bases in between. Germline CDR1 and CDR2: MDHEN and SYDVKM. The CDR3 consists of 15 residues. DNA of the CDR3: TGTGCCAGCAGTCCCACAGGTAGCTCCTACAATGAGCAGTTCTTC. This codes for CASSPTGSSYNEQFF.

The J gene is TRBJ2-3, the V gene TRBV7-2; the D is unclear. CDR3 length: 14 residues. Trimming shortened V by 7 bases and J by 0 bases, and 11 bases separated the two germline ends. CDR1 and CDR2 from the germline V gene are SGHTA and FQGNSA. The CDR3 region has the DNA TGTGCCAGCAAAGGCGGCCTTAGCACAGATACGCAGTATTTT. It codes for CASKGGLSTDTQYF.

In this sample, this clone turned up once. The chain links TRBV7-8 to TRBJ2-1, with D perhaps TRBD2 (5 bases). The V gene lost 3 bases and the J gene lost 3 bases, with 12 bases spanning the gap. This CDR3 has 15 amino acids. Per the germline V gene, CDR1 is SGHVS and CDR2 is FQNEAQ. This chain's CDR3 is CASSFEGGLYNEQFF. The CDR3 DNA follows: TGTGCCAGCAGCTTCGAGGGTGGCCTCTACAATGAGCAGTTCTTC.

CDR3 sequence reads: CSVDRSGGYNEQFF. For the CDR3, the DNA is TGCAGCGTTGATCGGTCGGGAGGATACAATGAGCAGTTCTTC. The chain joins TRBV29-1 to TRBJ2-1, with 7 bases aligning to TRBD2. CDR1 SQVTM and CDR2 ANQGSEA come from the germline V gene. V shed 3 bases and J 4 bases; nucleotides not matched to a gene: 6. The CDR3 runs to 14 residues.

This clone occurred a few times. The V and J genes are TRBV18 and TRBJ1-2; D ambiguous. CDR1 and CDR2 (germline): KGHSH, LQKENI. The CDR3 runs to 15 residues. V was cut by 4 bases and J by 2 bases, with 14 bases left in between. The CDR3 sequence is CASSLVVGGNYGYTF. The CDR3 DNA follows: TGTGCCAGCTCACTAGTCGTCGGAGGGAACTATGGCTACACCTTC.

This rearrangement joins TRBV6-5 to TRBJ1-1; D gene uncertain. Trimming removed 7 bases from V and 6 bases from J, with 21 bases in between. CDR3 length: 15 residues. CDR1 is MNHEY, CDR2 SVGAGI, per germline. The CDR3 region has the DNA TGTGCCAGCACCGAGGGAGTGACGGTCAGATCTGAAGCTTTCTTT. Residues: CASTEGVTVRSEAFF.

This clone was recorded only once. The rearrangement uses TRBV10-3 and TRBJ1-5; tentatively, D is TRBD1 (6 bases). The V gene lost 4 bases and the J gene lost 2 bases, with 12 bases spanning the gap. From germline, CDR1 is ENHRY and CDR2 SYGVKD. The CDR3 is 15 amino acids. CDR3 DNA sequence: TGTGCCATCAGTGCAGGGGATTTGGGCAATCAGCCCCAGCATTTT. It codes for CAISAGDLGNQPQHF.

The chain carries TRBV14 and TRBJ2-2; 8 bases fit TRBD1. CDR3 length equals 16 residues. The germline V gene encodes CDR1 SGHDN and CDR2 FVKESK. After removal of 0 bases from V and 0 bases from J, the junction contained 0 bases not matched to a gene. The CDR3 protein is CASSQEGQANTGELFF. CDR3 DNA sequence: TGTGCCAGCAGCCAAGAGGGACAGGCGAACACCGGGGAGCTGTTTTTT.

This chain connects TRBV3-1 (or the pseudogene TRBV3-2) to TRBJ1-3; D is ambiguous. V gave up 6 bases and J gave up 4 bases, with 16 bases separating them. The CDR3 is made up of 15 amino acids. The V gene's germline CDR1 is LGHDT and CDR2 YNNKEL (reference sequence). Written as DNA, the CDR3 is TGTGCCAGCAGTCTCCAGAGGGCGGTGGGAAACACCATATATTTT. Protein: CASSLQRAVGNTIYF.